This T cell receptor beta chain was identified in a study of blood T cell repertoires in COVID-19. This clone was seen more than once but under ten times. Original analysis: Reference gene primer amplification gave nucleated cell count estimates. Sequencing was performed with immunoSEQ multiplex PCR; in TCRdb, only in-frame clones are kept and a portion is missing. V, J and clone size were drawn from that table, and D and trimming were deduced from the DNA. The sample carries tens of thousands of clones, about three quarters recorded once. J was trimmed by 0 bases and V by 2 bases; bases with no gene match: 4. Germline V gene data show CDR1 as MNHEY and CDR2 as SVGAGI. The CDR3 is made up of 16 amino acids.

The rearrangement links TRBV6-5 to TRBJ1-3; 7 positions match TRBD1. The sample consisted of peripheral blood. The sequence was obtained from a woman aged 80 or older with active or convalescent COVID-19. CDR3 coding DNA: TGTGCCAGCAGTTACACCGGACAGGCCTCTGGAAACACCATATATTTT. Amino acids: CASSYTGQASGNTIYF.